This T cell receptor (beta chain) was obtained from a study of T cell responses to AZD1222 COVID-19 vaccine. About the study: Researchers grouped second doses given at about 4 or about 12 weeks into one pool. General study findings and limits: Vaccine-associated CD4 TCRs ranged over spike, dominating at 160-218 and 743-854.

The CDR3 extends over 13 amino acids. Germline V gene sequence: CDR1 SGHNT, CDR2 YENEEA. Between the trimmed V and J ends, which lost 4 bases and 7 bases, there was a span of 14 bases. Sequencing was performed with immunoSEQ multiplex PCR; in TCRdb, only in-frame clones are kept and a portion is missing. The sample lists under 140,000 clones; approximately 90% were seen once. About this clone: No antigen is known for it.

This material consisted of peripheral blood, taken on day 0 of AZD1222 vaccination. This sequence joins TRBV11-3 and TRBJ2-7, with D tentatively TRBD2 (7 bases). This sequence originates from an adult in good health. This CDR3 is CASSSAGAGEQYF. The CDR3 DNA sequence: TGTGCCAGCAGCTCGGCGGGGGCAGGGGAGCAGTACTTC.